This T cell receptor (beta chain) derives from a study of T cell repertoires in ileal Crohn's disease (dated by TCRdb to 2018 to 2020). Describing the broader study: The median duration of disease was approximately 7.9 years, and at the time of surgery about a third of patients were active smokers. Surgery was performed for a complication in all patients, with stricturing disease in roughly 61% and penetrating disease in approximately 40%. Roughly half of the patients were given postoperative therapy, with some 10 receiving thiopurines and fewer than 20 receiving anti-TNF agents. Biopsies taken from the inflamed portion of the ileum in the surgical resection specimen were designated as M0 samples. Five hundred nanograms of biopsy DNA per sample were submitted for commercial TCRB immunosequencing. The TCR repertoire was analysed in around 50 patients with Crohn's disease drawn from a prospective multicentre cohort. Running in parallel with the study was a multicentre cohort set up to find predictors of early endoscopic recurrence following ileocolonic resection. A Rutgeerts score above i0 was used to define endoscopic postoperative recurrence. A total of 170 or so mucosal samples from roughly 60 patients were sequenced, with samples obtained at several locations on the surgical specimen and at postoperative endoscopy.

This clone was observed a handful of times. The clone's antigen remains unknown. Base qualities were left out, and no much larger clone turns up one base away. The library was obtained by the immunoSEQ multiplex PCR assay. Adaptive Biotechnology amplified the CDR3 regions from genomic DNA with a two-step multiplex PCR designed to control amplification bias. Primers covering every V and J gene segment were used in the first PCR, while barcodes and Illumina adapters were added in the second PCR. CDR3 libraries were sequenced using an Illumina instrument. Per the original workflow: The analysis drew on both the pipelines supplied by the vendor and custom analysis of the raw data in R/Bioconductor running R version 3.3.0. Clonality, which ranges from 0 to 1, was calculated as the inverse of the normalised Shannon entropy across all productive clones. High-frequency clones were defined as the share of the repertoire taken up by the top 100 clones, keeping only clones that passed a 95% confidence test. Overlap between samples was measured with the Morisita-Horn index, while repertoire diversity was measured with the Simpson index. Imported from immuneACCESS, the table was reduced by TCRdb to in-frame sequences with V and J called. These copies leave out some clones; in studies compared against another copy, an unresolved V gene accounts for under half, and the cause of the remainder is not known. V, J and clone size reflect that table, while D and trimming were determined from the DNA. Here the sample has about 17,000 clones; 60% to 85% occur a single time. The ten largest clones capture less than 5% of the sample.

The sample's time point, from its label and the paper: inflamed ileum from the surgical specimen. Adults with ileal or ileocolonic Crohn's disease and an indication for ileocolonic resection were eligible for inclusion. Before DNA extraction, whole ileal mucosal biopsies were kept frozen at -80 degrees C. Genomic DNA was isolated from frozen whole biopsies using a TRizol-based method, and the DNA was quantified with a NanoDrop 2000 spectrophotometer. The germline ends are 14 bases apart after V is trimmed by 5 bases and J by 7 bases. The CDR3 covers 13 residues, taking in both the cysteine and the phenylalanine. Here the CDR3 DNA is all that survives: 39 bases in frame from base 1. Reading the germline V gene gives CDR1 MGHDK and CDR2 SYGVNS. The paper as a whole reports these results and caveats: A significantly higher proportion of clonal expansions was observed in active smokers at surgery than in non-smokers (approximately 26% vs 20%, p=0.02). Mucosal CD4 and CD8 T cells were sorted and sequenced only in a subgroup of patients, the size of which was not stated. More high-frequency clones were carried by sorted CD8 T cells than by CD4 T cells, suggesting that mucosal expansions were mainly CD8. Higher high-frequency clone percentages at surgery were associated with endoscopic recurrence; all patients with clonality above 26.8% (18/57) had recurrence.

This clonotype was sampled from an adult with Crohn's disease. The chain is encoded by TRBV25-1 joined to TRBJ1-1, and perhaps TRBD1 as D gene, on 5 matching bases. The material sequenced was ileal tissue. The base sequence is TGTGCCAGCAGTCACGACAGTATCTTTGAAGCTTTCTTT. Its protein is CASSHDSIFEAFF.